The 21 T cell receptor beta chains listed next were all sequenced from one sample in a study of control samples from healthy donors and cancer patients. Profiling relied on immunoSEQ multiplex PCR, and the TCRdb table lists in-frame clones only, not all of them. Seen here are about 82,000 clones, around 94% observed once, and the top ten hold 4.5% to 6%. Material for sequencing was blood. The receptors derive from a woman in her late teens or twenties in good health.

V usage is TRBV6-5 and J usage is TRBJ1-6; D gene uncertain. The CDR3 has 14 amino acids. The V gene lost 5 bases and the J gene lost 11 bases, with 16 bases spanning the gap. The germline V gene has CDR1 MNHEY and CDR2 SVGAGI. The CDR3 sequence is CASSQDGRATPLHF. CDR3 in DNA: TGTGCCAGCAGTCAGGACGGGCGGGCAACACCCCTCCACTTT.

This chain links TRBV7-9 with TRBJ2-2; TRBD2 matches 7 bases. V lost 5 bases and J lost 3; bases outside the gene matches: 12. The CDR3 consists of 17 residues. CDR1 and CDR2 (germline): SEHNR, FQNEAQ (reference sequence). CDR3 DNA sequence: TGTGCCAGCAGCACGAAACCTAGCGGAATCTACACCGGGGAGCTGTTTTTT. The encoded protein is CASSTKPSGIYTGELFF.

J is TRBJ2-2 and V is TRBV27; TRBD1 matches at 7 bases. The CDR3 sequence is 15 residues long. The ends lost 2 bases at V and 1 base at J; junction bases unmatched: 1. Germline V CDR1 and CDR2: MNHEY, SMNVEV (reference sequence). The CDR3 region is CASSLRQGNTGELFF. The CDR3 nucleotides are TGTGCCAGCAGTTTAAGACAGGGGAACACCGGGGAGCTGTTTTTT.

The V gene is TRBV19, the J gene TRBJ2-5; TRBD1 aligns across 8 bases. Germline V gene lookup returns CDR1 LNHDA and CDR2 SQIVND (reference sequence). The J segment lost 5 bases and the V segment lost 11 bases, leaving 16 bases of the junction unmatched. The CDR3 is 15 residues long. Here the CDR3 reads CACIPQTGVGETQYF. The CDR3 DNA follows: TGTGCCTGTATCCCCCAGACAGGGGTGGGGGAGACCCAGTACTTC.

The rearrangement uses TRBV7-2 and TRBJ1-1; no clear D gene. Trimming cost V 5 bases and J 3 bases, with 13 bases left between them. Germline assignment: CDR1 SGHTA and CDR2 FQGNSA. The CDR3 length is 14 residues. CDR3 protein: CASSHIDVDTEAFF. The CDR3 nucleotides read TGTGCCAGCAGCCACATCGACGTAGACACTGAAGCTTTCTTT.

The chain combines TRBV24-1 with TRBJ2-1; no firm D call. Trimming removed 3 bases at V and 4 bases at J, with 12 bases between. The CDR3 spans 15 residues. CDR1 is KGHDR, CDR2 SFDVKD, per germline. The CDR3, as DNA: TGTGCCACCAGTGATACCAGTCTCCTATACAATGAGCAGTTCTTC. Translation gives CATSDTSLLYNEQFF.

The gene calls are TRBV19 and TRBJ1-2; unclear D gene. This CDR3 is built from 15 residues. V shed 3 bases and J shed 5 bases, with 16 bases lying between them. The germline CDR1 and CDR2 sequences are LNHDA and SQIVND (reference sequence). The CDR3 region is CASSIIGGTAYGYTF. For the CDR3, the DNA is TGTGCCAGTAGTATTATAGGCGGTACGGCATATGGCTACACCTTC.

The chain carries TRBV5-4 and TRBJ2-7; D is unresolved. Per the germline V gene, CDR1 is SGHNT and CDR2 is YYREEE (reference sequence). The CDR3 has 14 residues. Trimming stripped 4 bases from V and 2 bases from J, with 13 bases between. As DNA, the CDR3 is TGTGCCAGCAGCCTACAAAACAGCCCCTACGAGCAGTACTTC. Protein: CASSLQNSPYEQYF.

This clone was detected once. J is TRBJ2-1 and V is TRBV21-1. TRBV21-1 is annotated as a pseudogene. The CDR3 sequence is 11 residues long. CDR3 protein: CTEGPYNEQFF. The CDR3 coding sequence is TGTACCGAAGGGCCCTACAATGAGCAGTTCTTC.

The genes are TRBV3-1 (or the pseudogene TRBV3-2) and TRBJ2-2; no clear D. With 5 bases removed from V and 5 bases from J, the gap between germline ends came to 12 bases. The CDR3 covers 14 residues. CDR1 is LGHDT, CDR2 YNNKEL, per germline (reference sequence). CDR3 DNA sequence: TGTGCCAGCAGCAGGGTCGGGTCGACCGGGGAGCTGTTTTTT. Encoded protein: CASSRVGSTGELFF.

This clone was found once. V gene TRBV10-3 combines with J gene TRBJ2-1; no firm D call. Per the germline V gene, CDR1 is ENHRY and CDR2 is SYGVKD. The CDR3 is 18 amino acids. The V and J ends lost 0 bases and 7 bases respectively, with 22 bases between them. CDR3 in DNA: TGTGCCATCAGTGAGTCGGCATTTATGGATCATCCTCTGAATGAGCAGTTCTTC. Amino acids: CAISESAFMDHPLNEQFF.

This chain joins TRBV9 and TRBJ2-7; 7 nucleotides match TRBD2. Germline loops: CDR1 SGDLS, CDR2 YYNGEE. The CDR3 is 15 residues long. Trimming took 0 bases from V and 4 from J; bases not matched to a gene: 7. CDR3 amino acids: CASSVAGEGRYEQYF. CDR3 nucleotide sequence: TGTGCCAGCAGCGTAGCTGGGGAGGGTAGGTACGAGCAGTACTTC.

This chain connects TRBV16 to TRBJ1-5; D is undetermined. CDR3 length: 15 residues. Germline V gene sequence: CDR1 KGHSY, CDR2 FQNENV. V shed 2 bases and J shed 4 bases, with 12 bases lying between them. This chain's CDR3 is CASSQVVGSNQPQHF. CDR3 nucleotide sequence: TGTGCCAGCAGCCAAGTGGTAGGGTCGAATCAGCCCCAGCATTTT.

The rearrangement joins TRBV18 to TRBJ2-7; 8 bases fit TRBD1. This CDR3 spans 17 amino acids. Germline values: CDR1 KGHSH, CDR2 LQKENI. With 3 bases clipped from V and 5 bases from J, the junction kept 15 bases outside the gene matches. The CDR3 region has the DNA TGTGCCAGCTCACCGATCGAACTACTCCTGACAGGGGACGAGCAGTACTTC. Its translation: CASSPIELLLTGDEQYF. Using reference TRBV18 and TRBJ2-7 for the parts outside the CDR3, the full variable domain is NAGVMQNPRHLVRRRGQEARLRCSPMKGHSHVYWYRQLPEEGLKFMVYLQKENIIDESGMPKERFSAEFPKEGPSILRIQQVVRGDSAAYFCASSPIELLLTGDEQYFGPGTRLTVT.

The chain joins TRBV24-1 to TRBJ1-6; 9 nucleotides agree with TRBD1. V trimming: 4 bases; J trimming: 6 bases; junction bases outside the gene matches: 6. Germline CDR1 reads KGHDR; CDR2 reads SFDVKD. The CDR3 loop spans 16 amino acids. CDR3 sequence: CATSEADRGGNSPLHF. The CDR3 nucleotides read TGTGCCACCAGTGAGGCGGACAGGGGTGGTAATTCACCCCTCCACTTT.

The CDR3 is CASSPGGVIYGYTF. DNA for the CDR3: TGTGCCAGTAGTCCAGGGGGCGTAATCTATGGCTACACCTTC. The chain carries TRBV19 and TRBJ1-2, with 8 bases identical to TRBD1. Trimming took 5 bases from V and 4 from J; bases not matched to a gene: 6. The CDR3 extends over 14 amino acids. Germline CDR1 reads LNHDA; CDR2 reads SQIVND (reference sequence).

This sequence joins TRBV5-1 and TRBJ2-7; 13 nucleotides align to TRBD2. Germline CDR1 is SGHRS and CDR2 is YFSETQ. V gave up 5 bases and J gave up 0 bases; unmatched junction bases: 8. This CDR3 spans 17 amino acids. CDR3 region: CASSRGLAGTLSYEQYF. The CDR3 coding sequence is TGCGCCAGCAGTAGGGGACTAGCGGGAACCCTCTCCTACGAGCAGTACTTC.

V usage is TRBV29-1 and J usage is TRBJ1-4, with D unclear. Between the trimmed V and J ends, which lost 3 bases and 4 bases, there was a span of 18 bases. Germline V gene data show CDR1 as SQVTM and CDR2 as ANQGSEA. The CDR3 contains 16 residues. In DNA, the CDR3 is TGCAGCGTTGATATAGGGTCGGCAGGAGGTAATGAAAAACTGTTTTTT. Translated, it gives CSVDIGSAGGNEKLFF. Full variable domain (outside the CDR3, taken from reference TRBV29-1 and TRBJ1-4): SAVISQKPSRDICQRGTSLTIQCQVDSQVTMMFWYRQQPGQSLTLIATANQGSEATYESGFVIDKFPISRPNLTFSTLTVSNMSPEDSSIYLCSVDIGSAGGNEKLFFGSGTQLSVL.

CDR3 amino acids: CASSALQVQIYEQYF. As DNA, the CDR3 is TGTGCCAGCAGCGCACTACAGGTCCAAATCTACGAGCAGTACTTC. The gene calls are TRBV2 and TRBJ2-7; tentatively, D is TRBD1 (5 bases). V lost 6 bases to trimming and J lost 3 bases, with 18 bases between them. Germline CDR1 reads SNHLY; CDR2 reads FYNNEI. There are 15 residues in the CDR3.

The chain recombines TRBV12-3 or TRBV12-4 with TRBJ1-5; 8 bases line up with TRBD1. V shed 2 bases, J shed 6 bases, and the junction held 0 bases outside the gene matches. This CDR3 has 13 amino acids. CDR3 amino acids: CASSLTGGQPQHF. The CDR3 nucleotides are TGTGCCAGCAGTTTAACAGGGGGTCAGCCCCAGCATTTT.

The V gene is TRBV20-1, the J gene TRBJ2-5; no definite D call. V was cut by 2 bases and J by 10 bases, with 11 bases left in between. The length of the CDR3 is 11 residues. Germline CDR1 DFQATT, CDR2 SNEGSKA (reference sequence). For the CDR3, the DNA is TGCAGTGCTAGAAAGATTGCGCTCCAGTACTTC. Residues: CSARKIALQYF.